These 4 T cell receptor beta chains share one sample of origin, sequenced in a study of a mutant IDH1 vaccine in newly diagnosed glioma. Which antigens these TCRs recognize remains unknown. TCRdb's copy holds only in-frame clones and misses some; the assay was immunoSEQ multiplex PCR. The data hold over 50,000 clones, with 75% to 85% observed a single time. Time point meaning: week 5, during vaccination. Each dose of the vaccine consisted of 300 ug of mutant IDH1 20-mer peptide, with topical imiquimod. The sequences come from PBMCs, collected from a glioma patient whose treatment included an IDH1 peptide vaccine. The receptors originated from a man under 40 with glioma.

This clone was seen just once. This chain uses TRBV11-3 with TRBJ2-3; no clear D gene. Trimming took 1 base from V and 8 from J, leaving 13 bases between them. Germline V gene data show CDR1 as SGHNT and CDR2 as YENEEA. This CDR3 contains 14 residues. Written as DNA, the CDR3 is TGTGCCAGCAGCTTAGGAGGATTGGCAGGTACGCAGTATTTT. This codes for CASSLGGLAGTQYF.

This chain joins TRBV28 and TRBJ2-3, with D possibly TRBD2 on 6 matching bases. Germline loops: CDR1 MDHEN, CDR2 SYDVKM. CDR3 length equals 16 residues. The germline V and J ends were trimmed by 0 bases and 2 bases, with 12 bases remaining between them. CDR3 loop: CASSLWGAGPTDTQYF. The CDR3 bases are TGTGCCAGCAGTTTATGGGGAGCGGGCCCCACAGATACGCAGTATTTT.

The chain is built from TRBV7-6 and TRBJ2-1, with 7 nucleotides matching TRBD2. Per the germline V gene, CDR1 is SGHVS and CDR2 is FNYEAQ. V trimming: 1 base; J trimming: 4 bases; junction bases outside the gene matches: 7. The CDR3 has 16 amino acids. CDR3 protein: CASSLDRAGEYNEQFF. CDR3 nucleotide sequence: TGTGCCAGCAGCTTAGATAGGGCGGGGGAGTACAATGAGCAGTTCTTC. Combining the CDR3 with reference TRBV7-6 and TRBJ2-1 gives the whole variable domain GAGVSQSPRYKVTKRGQDVALRCDPISGHVSLYWYRQALGQGPEFLTYFNYEAQQDKSGLPNDRFSAERPEGSISTLTIQRTEQRDSAMYRCASSLDRAGEYNEQFFGPGTRLTVL.

The chain recombines TRBV6-5 with TRBJ2-5; the match to TRBD1 covers 11 bases. Germline-derived CDR1 and CDR2 are MNHEY and SVGAGI. With V trimmed by 7 bases and J by 1 base, 5 bases remained unmatched. The CDR3 has 15 amino acids. CDR3 coding DNA: TGTGCCAGCACCCCGGACAGGGGGCCCCAAGAGACCCAGTACTTC. It yields the protein CASTPDRGPQETQYF.